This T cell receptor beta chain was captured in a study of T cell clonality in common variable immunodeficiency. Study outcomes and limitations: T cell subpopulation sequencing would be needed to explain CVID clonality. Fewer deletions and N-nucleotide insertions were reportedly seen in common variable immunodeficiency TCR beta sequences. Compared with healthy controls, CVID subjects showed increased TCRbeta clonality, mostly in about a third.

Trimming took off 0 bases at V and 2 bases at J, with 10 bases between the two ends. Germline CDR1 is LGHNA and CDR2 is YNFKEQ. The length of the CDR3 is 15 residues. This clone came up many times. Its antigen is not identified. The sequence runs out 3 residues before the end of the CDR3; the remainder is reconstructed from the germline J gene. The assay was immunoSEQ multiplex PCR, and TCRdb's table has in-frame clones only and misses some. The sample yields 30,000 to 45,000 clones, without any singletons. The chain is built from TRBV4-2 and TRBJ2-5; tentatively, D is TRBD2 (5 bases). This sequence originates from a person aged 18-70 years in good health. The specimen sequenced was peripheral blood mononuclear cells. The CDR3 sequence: CASSQDWRVQETQYF. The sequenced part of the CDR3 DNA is TGTGCCAGCAGCCAAGATTGGCGGGTGCAAGAGACC.